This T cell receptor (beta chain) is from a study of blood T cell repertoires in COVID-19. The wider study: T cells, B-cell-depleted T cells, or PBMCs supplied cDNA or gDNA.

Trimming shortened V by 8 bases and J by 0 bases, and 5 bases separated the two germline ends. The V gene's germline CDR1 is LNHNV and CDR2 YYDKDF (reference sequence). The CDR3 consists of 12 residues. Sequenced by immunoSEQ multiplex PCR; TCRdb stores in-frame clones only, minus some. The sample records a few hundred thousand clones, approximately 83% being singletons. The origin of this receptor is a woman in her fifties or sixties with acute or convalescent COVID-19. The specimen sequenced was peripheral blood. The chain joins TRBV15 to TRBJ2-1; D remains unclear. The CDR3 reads CATGSSYNEQFF. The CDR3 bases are TGTGCCACCGGTAGCTCCTACAATGAGCAGTTCTTC.